One T cell receptor beta chain is described in this entry. The entry originates in a study of blood T cell repertoires in COVID-19. Study at large: COVID-19 samples collected from the United States, Italy and Spain covered acute and convalescent phases. The analysed material was cDNA or gDNA that came from T cells, B-cell-depleted T cells, or PBMCs.

Original handling: It was from reference gene primer amplification that nucleated cell counts were estimated. Generated by immunoSEQ multiplex PCR, the TCRdb table keeps only in-frame clones and is missing some. The V and J calls and clone size are taken from that table; D and trimming were inferred from the DNA. The sample lists 99,000 or so clones, approximately 91% occurring once. The ends lost 6 bases at V and 0 bases at J; junction bases unmatched: 4. The CDR3 spans 15 residues. Germline loops: CDR1 MDHEN, CDR2 SYDVKM. The chain employs TRBV28 and TRBJ2-3; TRBD2 aligns across 9 bases. The receptor's source is a human donor in a cohort sampled during active COVID-19. Sequencing input: peripheral blood. The DNA for the CDR3 is TGTGCCAGCAGCCGACTAGCGGTGAGCACAGATACGCAGTATTTT. This sequence encodes CASSRLAVSTDTQYF.